The 18 T cell receptor beta chains below all came from one sample that was sequenced in a study of blood T cell repertoires in COVID-19. Here immunoSEQ multiplex PCR was the method, and the copy in TCRdb shows in-frame clones only, minus some. This sample yields over 70,000 clones, of which around 88% are seen a single time; less than 9% belongs to the top ten. Sequencing was done on a sample of peripheral blood. The origin of the receptors is a woman aged 80 or older with acute or convalescent COVID-19.

V usage is TRBV7-8 and J usage is TRBJ1-6; 7 nucleotides align to TRBD1. Germline lookup yields CDR1 SGHVS and CDR2 FQNEAQ. This CDR3 has 15 amino acids. V was pared by 5 bases and J by 9 bases, with 10 bases of the junction left unmatched. For the CDR3, the DNA is TGTGCCAGCAGCCTCCAGGGGGTGAGTGGTTCACCCCTCCACTTT. Its protein product is CASSLQGVSGSPLHF.

The chain recombines TRBV7-2 with TRBJ1-4, with D tentatively TRBD1 (6 bases). The CDR3 has 15 residues. V lost 5 bases to trimming and J lost 7 bases, with 17 bases between them. CDR1 SGHTA and CDR2 FQGNSA come from the germline V gene. CDR3 coding DNA: TGTGCCAGCAGCAGTACCGGGACATTCCCTGAAAAACTGTTTTTT. It specifies CASSSTGTFPEKLFF.

The V and J genes are TRBV29-1 and TRBJ2-7; 10 nucleotides line up with TRBD1. The CDR3 spans 12 residues. Trimming took 4 bases from V and 6 from J; bases not matched to a gene: 3. CDR1 is SQVTM, CDR2 ANQGSEA, per germline. The chain's CDR3 is CSVGTGGGEQYF. CDR3 bases: TGCAGCGTTGGGACAGGGGGGGGCGAGCAGTACTTC.

The J gene is TRBJ2-7, the V gene TRBV15; D is ambiguous. CDR1 is LNHNV and CDR2 is YYDKDF in the germline V gene (reference sequence). V shed 2 bases and J shed 4 bases, with 6 bases lying between them. The CDR3 consists of 12 residues. The CDR3 DNA is TGTGCCACCAGCAGAAACTCGTACGAGCAGTACTTC. It yields the protein CATSRNSYEQYF.

A word on this clone: The same CDR3 is also encoded by other DNA sequences in this sample. The chain recombines TRBV5-1 with TRBJ1-4, with a tentative D call TRBD1 (5 bases). The CDR3 is 15 residues long. Germline V lookup: CDR1 SGHRS, CDR2 YFSETQ. Trimming cost V 0 bases and J 3 bases, with 9 bases left between them. CDR3 DNA sequence: TGCGCCAGCAGCTTGGCCGGGGGTTCTAATGAAAAACTGTTTTTT. Amino acids: CASSLAGGSNEKLFF.

V is TRBV7-2 and J is TRBJ1-1, with D perhaps matching TRBD1 (5 bases). The CDR3 has 13 amino acids. Trimming cost V 7 bases and J 1 base, with 10 bases left between them. Germline CDR1 reads SGHTA; CDR2 reads FQGNSA. CDR3 amino acids: CASTYDRNTEAFF. Written as DNA, the CDR3 is TGTGCCAGCACCTACGACAGGAACACTGAAGCTTTCTTT.

This clone has just one count. J is TRBJ1-4 and V is TRBV4-3, with D possibly being TRBD1 (6 bases). CDR1 is LGHNA, CDR2 YSLEER, per germline. CDR3 size: 16 residues. V shed 0 bases and J shed 8 bases, with 16 bases lying between them. CDR3 protein: CASSQDNGGRGEKLFF. The CDR3 DNA reads as TGCGCCAGCAGCCAAGATAACGGGGGGCGAGGGGAAAAACTGTTTTTT.

For this clone: The sample contains more than one DNA sequence encoding this CDR3. In nucleotides, the CDR3 is TGTGCCAGCTCACCAGGGACAGGGTCTAGTCAGCCCCAGCATTTT. It codes for CASSPGTGSSQPQHF. The rearrangement joins TRBV18 to TRBJ1-5; 9 bases line up with TRBD1. V shed 2 bases and J 6 bases; nucleotides not matched to a gene: 5. Germline V gene lookup returns CDR1 KGHSH and CDR2 LQKENI. The CDR3 length is 15 residues.

The chain employs TRBV15 and TRBJ1-3, with TRBD1 matching 7 bases. This CDR3 region has 16 residues. Per germline, CDR1 LNHNV and CDR2 YYDKDF (reference sequence). With 2 bases clipped from V and 2 bases from J, the junction kept 6 bases outside the gene matches. This CDR3 reads CATSRSGTAAGNTIYF. In DNA, the CDR3 is TGTGCCACCAGCAGATCCGGGACAGCGGCTGGAAACACCATATATTTT.

The table lists this clone with a few counts. The genes are TRBV7-2 and TRBJ2-3, with a possible D match to TRBD1 (6 bases). The V end lost 2 bases, the J end lost 2 bases, and 14 bases lay between the germline ends. This CDR3 has 16 residues. Looked up from germline, CDR1 is SGHTA and CDR2 is FQGNSA. The CDR3: CASSLLPWTATDTQYF. DNA for the CDR3: TGTGCCAGCAGCTTATTGCCGTGGACAGCCACAGATACGCAGTATTTT.

J is TRBJ1-2 and V is TRBV5-1, with TRBD1 as a possible D gene (5 bases). There are 14 residues in the CDR3. Germline V gives CDR1 SGHRS, CDR2 YFSETQ. The ends were cut back, 3 bases at V and 7 bases at J, with 16 bases in the middle. DNA for the CDR3: TGCGCCAGCAGCTCGGACAACAGGCGAAGTGGCTACACCTTC. Its protein is CASSSDNRRSGYTF.

The rearrangement uses TRBV12-3 or TRBV12-4 and TRBJ1-2, with TRBD1 as a possible D gene (5 bases). Trimming pared 6 bases from V and 8 bases from J, leaving 13 bases between. This CDR3 is 12 amino acids long. DNA for the CDR3: TGTGCCAGCAGCCGCTTAAGGGGAGGCTACACCTTC. Its protein is CASSRLRGGYTF.

This clone was counted a few times. The rearrangement joins TRBV9 to TRBJ2-5, with D possibly matching TRBD1 (6 bases). Germline loops: CDR1 SGDLS, CDR2 YYNGEE. This CDR3 is 14 amino acids long. Trimming shortened V by 6 bases and J by 5 bases, and 17 bases separated the two germline ends. Here the CDR3 DNA reads TGTGCCAGCACCAAGGGGGTGGGAGCGGAGACCCAGTACTTC. Amino acids: CASTKGVGAETQYF.

This chain joins TRBV30 and TRBJ2-5; 10 nucleotides match TRBD2. The junction had 11 bases not matched to a gene; V was cut back by 2 bases and J by 5 bases. The CDR3 runs to 16 residues. Germline CDR1 reads GTSNPN; CDR2 reads SVGIG (reference sequence). In nucleotides, the CDR3 is TGTGCCTGGAGTCGCATCAGCGGGGGGGCGGGGGAGACCCAGTACTTC. The encoded protein is CAWSRISGGAGETQYF.

This clone appeared a few times. This chain links TRBV3-1 (or the pseudogene TRBV3-2) with TRBJ1-5; no reliable D call. CDR1 is LGHDT and CDR2 is YNNKEL in the germline V gene (reference sequence). The length of the CDR3 is 13 residues. Trimming took 4 bases from V and 4 from J, leaving 8 bases between them. DNA for the CDR3: TGTGCCAGCAGCCCCGGGAGAAATCAGCCCCAGCATTTT. Its protein is CASSPGRNQPQHF.

The chain couples TRBV19 to TRBJ2-1; 8 bases are shared with TRBD2. The CDR3 sequence is 18 residues long. The V gene's germline CDR1 is LNHDA and CDR2 SQIVND (reference sequence). V lost 0 bases, J lost 7 bases, and 14 bases stayed unmatched. The CDR3 DNA follows: TGTGCCAGTAGTATAGAGGGAACCGGGACTAGTTTTAGGAATGAGCAGTTCTTC. Its protein product is CASSIEGTGTSFRNEQFF.

The J gene is TRBJ2-1, the V gene TRBV19; 10 bases line up with TRBD2. V gave up 3 bases and J gave up 6 bases; unmatched junction bases: 8. This CDR3 region has 16 residues. Germline lookup yields CDR1 LNHDA and CDR2 SQIVND (reference sequence). CDR3 region: CASSIPPAGGPNEQFF. The DNA for the CDR3 is TGTGCCAGTAGTATCCCCCCAGCGGGAGGGCCCAATGAGCAGTTCTTC.

This chain's CDR3 is CSVKTSAVYNEQFF. The CDR3 DNA sequence: TGCAGCGTGAAGACTAGCGCAGTGTACAATGAGCAGTTCTTC. The V call is TRBV29-1, the J call TRBJ2-1; 8 bases align to TRBD2. The CDR3 spans 14 residues. V was pared by 6 bases and J by 4 bases, with 8 bases of the junction left unmatched. Germline CDR1 is SQVTM and CDR2 is ANQGSEA.